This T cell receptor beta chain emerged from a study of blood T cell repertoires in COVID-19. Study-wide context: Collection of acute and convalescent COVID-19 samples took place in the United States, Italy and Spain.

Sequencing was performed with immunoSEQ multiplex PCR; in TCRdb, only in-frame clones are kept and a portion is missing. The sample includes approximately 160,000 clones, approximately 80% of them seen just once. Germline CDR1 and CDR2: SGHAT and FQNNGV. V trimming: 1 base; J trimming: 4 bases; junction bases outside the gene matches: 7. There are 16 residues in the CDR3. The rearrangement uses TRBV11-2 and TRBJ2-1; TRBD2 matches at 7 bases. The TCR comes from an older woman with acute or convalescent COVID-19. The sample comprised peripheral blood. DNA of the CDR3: TGTGCCAGCAGCTTAGTGGCTAGCGGTAAATACAATGAGCAGTTCTTC. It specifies CASSLVASGKYNEQFF.